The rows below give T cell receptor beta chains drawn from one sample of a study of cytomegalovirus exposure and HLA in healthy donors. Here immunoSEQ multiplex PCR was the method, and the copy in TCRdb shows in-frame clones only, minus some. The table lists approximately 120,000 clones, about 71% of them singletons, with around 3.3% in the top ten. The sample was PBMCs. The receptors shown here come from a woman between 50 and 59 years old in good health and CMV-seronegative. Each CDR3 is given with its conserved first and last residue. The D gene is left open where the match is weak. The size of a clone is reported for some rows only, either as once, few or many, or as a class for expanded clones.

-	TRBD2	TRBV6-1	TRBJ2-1	TGTGCCAGCAGTGAATTAGGGACTAGCGGAGACAATGAGCAGTTCTTC	CASSELGTSGDNEQFF
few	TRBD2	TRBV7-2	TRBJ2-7	TGTGCCAGCAGCTCCCGGGGTAGCGGGAGTCGGTACGAGCAGTACTTC	CASSSRGSGSRYEQYF
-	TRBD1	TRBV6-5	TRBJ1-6	TGTGCCAGCAAAATTTACAGGGGTTCACCCCTCCACTTT	CASKIYRGSPLHF
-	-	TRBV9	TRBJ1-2	TGTGCCAGCAGCGTAGCCGACAGGCTTAGCTACACCTTC	CASSVADRLSYTF
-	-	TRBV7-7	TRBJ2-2	TGTGCTAGCAGCTTTCAGGTTGGAGGGGCCGGGGAGCTGTTTTTT	CASSFQVGGAGELFF
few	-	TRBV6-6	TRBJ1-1	TGTGCCAGCCTAAGGGGGTCTGAAGCTTTCTTT	CASLRGSEAFF
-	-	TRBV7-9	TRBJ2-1	TGTGCCAGCAGCCGGGACACACTAGCGTATGGTGAGCAGTTCTTC	CASSRDTLAYGEQFF
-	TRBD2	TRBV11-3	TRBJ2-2	TGTGCCAGCAGCTTTGGGGGAGGGCGGGGCGGGGAGCTGTTTTTT	CASSFGGGRGGELFF
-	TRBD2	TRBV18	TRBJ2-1	TGTGCCAGCTCATCCGGACTAGCGGAAGTCGATGAGCAGTTCTTC	CASSSGLAEVDEQFF
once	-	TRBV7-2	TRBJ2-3	TGTGCCAGCAGCCCCTCTCGAGGAGATACGCAGTATTTT	CASSPSRGDTQYF
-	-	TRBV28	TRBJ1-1	TGTGCCAGCAGTCCCTTGACTGCTATGAACACTGAAGCTTTCTTT	CASSPLTAMNTEAFF
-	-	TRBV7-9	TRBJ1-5	TGTGCCAGCAGCTTAGACAGGAACAATCAGCCCCAGCATTTT	CASSLDRNNQPQHF
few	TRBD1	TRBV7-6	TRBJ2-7	TGTGCCAGCAGCTCCCGGACAGGGGCCTACGAGCAGTACTTC	CASSSRTGAYEQYF
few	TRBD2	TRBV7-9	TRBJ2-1	TGTGCCAGCAGCCAACTCCTAGCGGGTAAATTGGATGAGCAGTTCTTC	CASSQLLAGKLDEQFF
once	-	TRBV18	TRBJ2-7	TGTGCCAGCTCACCAAGTCTTGGTCAGGGGATCTACGAGCAGTACTTC	CASSPSLGQGIYEQYF
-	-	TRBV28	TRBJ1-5	TGTGCCAGCAGTCCCCCGCCCGGGCCCCAGCATTTT	CASSPPPGPQHF
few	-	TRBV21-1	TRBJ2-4	TGTGCCAGCAGCGCGGACAGATCCCTTTTAGCCAAAAACATTCAGTACTTC	CASSADRSLLAKNIQYF
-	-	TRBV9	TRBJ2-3	TGTGCCAGCAGCGTAAATTCGGATACGCAGTATTTT	CASSVNSDTQYF
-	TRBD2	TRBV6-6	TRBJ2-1	TGTGCCAGCAGATTTATACTAGCGGGGGTTGTTAATGAGCAGTTCTTC	CASRFILAGVVNEQFF
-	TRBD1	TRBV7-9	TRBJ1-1	TGTGCCAGCAGCTTAGCGGGGACAGGGGGTTTCGAATCTGAAGCTTTCTTT	CASSLAGTGGFESEAFF
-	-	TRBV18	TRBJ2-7	TGTGCCAGCTCACCAATTTTACGGGTCGTCTACGAGCAGTACTTC	CASSPILRVVYEQYF
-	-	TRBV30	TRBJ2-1	TGTGCCTGGAGTGTCGGCGGGACCGCCTACAATGAGCAGTTCTTC	CAWSVGGTAYNEQFF
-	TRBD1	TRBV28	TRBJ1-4	TGTGCCAGCAGACCCTCAGGGGGGAATGAAAAACTGTTTTTT	CASRPSGGNEKLFF
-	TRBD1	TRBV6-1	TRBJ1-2	TGTGCCAGCAGTGAAACAGGGGCTGGGGGCTACACCTTC	CASSETGAGGYTF
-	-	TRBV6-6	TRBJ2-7	TGTGCCAGCAGTTATGCGGTCCCGCCGATGGACGAGCAGTACTTC	CASSYAVPPMDEQYF
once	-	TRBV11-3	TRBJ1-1	TGTGCCAGCAGCTTGGCGGTAAACACTGAAGCTTTCTTT	CASSLAVNTEAFF
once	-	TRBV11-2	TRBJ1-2	TGTGCCAGCAGCTTAGATCTGGGGGGACCCCCCGGCTACACCTTC	CASSLDLGGPPGYTF
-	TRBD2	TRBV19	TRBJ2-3	TGTGCCAGTAGTAGGGGACTAGCGCGGATCTCAGATACGCAGTATTTT	CASSRGLARISDTQYF
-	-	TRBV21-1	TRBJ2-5	TGTGCCAGCACGGGAGACAGCCTGGGGGAGACCCAGTACTTC	CASTGDSLGETQYF
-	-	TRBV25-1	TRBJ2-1	TGTGCCAGCAGCGGGACTTACTCCTACAATGAGCAGTTCTTC	CASSGTYSYNEQFF
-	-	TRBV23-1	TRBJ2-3	TGCGCCAGCAGTCAAAGGACACCGAGCACAGATACGCAGTATTTT	CASSQRTPSTDTQYF
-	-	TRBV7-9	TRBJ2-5	TGTTCCAGCAGCTTAGAATACCGAGTGGAGAGGACCCAGTACTTC	CSSSLEYRVERTQYF
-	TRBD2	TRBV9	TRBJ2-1	TGTGCCAAAAGGACAAAGGGACTAGCGAGCTGCAATGAGCAGTTCTTC	CAKRTKGLASCNEQFF
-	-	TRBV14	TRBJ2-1	TGTGCCAGCAGCCAAGATCTTTGGAATCCCAGGGTTATCAATGAGCAGTTCTTC	CASSQDLWNPRVINEQFF
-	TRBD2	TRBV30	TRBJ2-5	TGTGCCTGGAGAAGCGGGAGAGAGACCCAGTACTTC	CAWRSGRETQYF
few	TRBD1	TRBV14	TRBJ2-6	TGTGCCAGCAGCCCAGGACAGGCTGGGGCCAACGTCCTGACTTTC	CASSPGQAGANVLTF
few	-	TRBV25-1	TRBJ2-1	TGTGCCAGCAGTGAATGGAGTAGCGAGAACAATGAGCAGTTCTTC	CASSEWSSENNEQFF
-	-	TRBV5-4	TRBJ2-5	TGTGCCAGCAGCTTTCAGGGCTTAGAGACCCAGTACTTC	CASSFQGLETQYF
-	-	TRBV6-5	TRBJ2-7	TGTGCCAGCCGCCGGTTTCTCTACGAGCAGTACTTC	CASRRFLYEQYF
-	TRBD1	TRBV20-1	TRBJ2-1	TGCAGTGCCAGACCGGGACAGGAGTACTTCTTC	CSARPGQEYFF
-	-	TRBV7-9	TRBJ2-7	TGTGCCAGCAGCCTCGGGACAACCAACCCCTACGAGCAGTACTTC	CASSLGTTNPYEQYF
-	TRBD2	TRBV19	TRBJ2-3	TGTGCCAGTAGTCCAGATTCCGGGACTATAGGTACGCAGTATTTT	CASSPDSGTIGTQYF
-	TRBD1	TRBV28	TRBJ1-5	TGTGCCAGCAGTTTAATCACAGGGGCCCTTACTAATCAGCCCCAGCATTTT	CASSLITGALTNQPQHF
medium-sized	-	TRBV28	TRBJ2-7	TGTGCCAGCAGTCTAACAGGGTTCTACGAGCAGTACTTC	CASSLTGFYEQYF
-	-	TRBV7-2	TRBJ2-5	TGTGCCAGCAGCTTCCTTGGGGGGGGCGGGGAGACCCAGTACTTC	CASSFLGGGGETQYF
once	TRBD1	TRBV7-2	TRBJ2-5	TGTGCCAGCAGCTTAGATAGGGGGCTATGGGAGACCCAGTACTTC	CASSLDRGLWETQYF
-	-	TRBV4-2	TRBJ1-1	TGTGCCAGCAGCCCCGAGACAGTGACGAACACTGAAGCTTTCTTT	CASSPETVTNTEAFF
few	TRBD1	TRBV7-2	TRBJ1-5	TGTGCCAGCAGCTTAGGCACAGGGGGCGCCGAGCCCCAGCATTTT	CASSLGTGGAEPQHF
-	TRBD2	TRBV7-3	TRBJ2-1	TGTGCCAGCAGCCTAGGACTAGCGGGACCATACAATGAGCAGTTCTTC	CASSLGLAGPYNEQFF
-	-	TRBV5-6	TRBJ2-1	TGTGCCAGCAGCTTGGCGTCCAATGAGCAGTTCTTC	CASSLASNEQFF
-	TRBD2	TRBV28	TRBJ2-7	TGTGCCAGCAGTGGGAGGGCCATGACCTACGAGCAGTACTTC	CASSGRAMTYEQYF
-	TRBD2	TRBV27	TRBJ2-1	TGTGCCAGCAGTTTATCGTCTAGCGGGATTTACAATGAGCAGTTCTTC	CASSLSSSGIYNEQFF
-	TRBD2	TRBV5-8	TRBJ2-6	TGTGCCAGCAGCTCGGGGGGGGCTGGGGCCAACGTCCTGACTTTC	CASSSGGAGANVLTF
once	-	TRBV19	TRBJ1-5	TGTGCCAGTAGCGAGGCGGGGGCGCAAGTCTATCAGCCCCAGCATTTT	CASSEAGAQVYQPQHF
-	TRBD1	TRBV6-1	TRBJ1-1	TGTGCCAGCATCCCGGACAGGGGGAACACTGAAGCTTTCTTT	CASIPDRGNTEAFF
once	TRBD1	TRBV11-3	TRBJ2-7	TGTGCCAGCAGCTCTACGACAGGGGAAGAGCAGTACTTC	CASSSTTGEEQYF
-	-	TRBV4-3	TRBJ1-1	TGCGCCAGCAGCCACTTGGACGGGGGCACTGAAGCTTTCTTT	CASSHLDGGTEAFF
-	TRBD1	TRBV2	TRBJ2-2	TGTGCCAGCAGCCCGGGACAGACCCCCGCCGGGGAGCTGTTTTTT	CASSPGQTPAGELFF
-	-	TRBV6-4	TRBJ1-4	TGTGCCAGCAGTGCAGGCGGGGGCCGCAATGAAAAACTGTTTTTT	CASSAGGGRNEKLFF
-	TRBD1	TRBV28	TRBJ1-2	TGTGCCAGCAGTCGGGACAGCCCGCTTCGAGGCTACACCTTC	CASSRDSPLRGYTF